This T cell receptor (beta chain) is drawn from a study of immune heterogeneity within non-small cell lung tumors. The sample holds many counts of this clonotype. Its target is unknown. Broader study findings: Dominant CDR3 beta clonotypes repeated across a patient's tumor loci, while different loci held unique high-frequency clones.

Genomic DNA extracted from bulk tumor tissue served as template. A total of about 540 ng was used per sample. Biopsies, several per primary tumor and spaced far apart, were collected during surgery. Untreated, newly diagnosed non-small cell lung cancer patients underwent curative surgery. Multiplex PCR relied on 32 V and 13 J primers to amplify TCR beta CDR3. TCRdb used MiXCR to reprocess the multiplex PCR reads, holding one entry per CDR3 protein. The repertoire holds about 13,000 distinct CDR3 sequences, roughly 23% seen once, with around 15% in the top ten. V gave up 5 bases and J gave up 7 bases, with 12 bases separating them. In germline, CDR1 is DFQATT, CDR2 SNEGSKA (reference sequence). The CDR3 extends over 13 amino acids.

Input material: lung tumor tissue. The source of this sequence is a man aged 45-65 years with non-small cell lung cancer. This chain links TRBV20-1 with TRBJ1-6, with D possibly matching TRBD1 (5 bases). CDR3 sequence: CSALRVWNSPLHF. Here the CDR3 DNA reads TGCAGTGCTCTCAGGGTCTGGAATTCACCCCTCCACTTT.